The clone carrying this TCR beta chain was observed a handful of times. Authors' processing steps: By means of reference gene primer amplification, nucleated cell counts were estimated. The table came from immunoSEQ multiplex PCR; TCRdb's copy has only in-frame clones and leaves some out. The V and J calls and clone size were taken over from that table, and D and trimming were inferred from the DNA. The table includes 250,000 to 300,000 clones, around 81% detected once. This sample was included in a study of blood T cell repertoires in COVID-19. Study details: Spain, Italy and the United States supplied samples that represented acute and convalescent COVID-19. Sources were T cells, B-cell-depleted T cells, or PBMCs; the material itself was cDNA or gDNA.

V lost 6 bases, J lost 11 bases, and 16 bases lay in between. CDR3 length equals 12 residues. The sequence derives from a woman aged 55-75 years with active or convalescent COVID-19. This chain connects TRBV12-3 or TRBV12-4 to TRBJ1-1; the D is unclear. Sequencing input: peripheral blood. In DNA form, the CDR3 reads TGTGCCAGCAGCCTCCCTGGAGGCGGGGCTTTCTTT. Its translation: CASSLPGGGAFF.